Following are 6 T cell receptor beta chains from one sample sequenced in a study of blood T cell repertoires in COVID-19. TCRdb's copy holds only in-frame clones and misses some; the assay was immunoSEQ multiplex PCR. The table includes approximately 210,000 clones, about nine tenths detected once. What was sequenced was peripheral blood. These receptors originate from a woman aged 40 to 49 with acute or convalescent COVID-19.

The CDR3 sequence is CASSEATSGGNNSPLHF. The CDR3 coding sequence is TGTGCCAGCAGTGAAGCTACATCGGGGGGCAATAATTCACCCCTCCACTTT. The genes are TRBV6-1 and TRBJ1-6; TRBD1 is a possible D gene (6 bases). The CDR3 runs to 17 residues. V lost 0 bases and J lost 5, with 14 bases in between. Germline assignment: CDR1 MNHNS and CDR2 SASEGT.

The chain links TRBV7-9 to TRBJ2-5, with D tentatively TRBD1 (7 bases). The CDR3 runs to 15 residues. The ends were cut back, 4 bases at V and 4 bases at J, with 16 bases in the middle. Germline V gene data show CDR1 as SEHNR and CDR2 as FQNEAQ (reference sequence). The CDR3 here is CASSSRGDLRETQYF. The CDR3 nucleotides are TGTGCCAGCAGCTCCAGGGGGGATCTTCGAGAGACCCAGTACTTC.

This clone was seen only once. The chain employs TRBV6-5 and TRBJ1-5; perhaps TRBD1 as D (6 bases). Trimming removed 5 bases at V and 1 base at J, with 12 bases between. CDR3 length equals 15 residues. In germline, CDR1 is MNHEY, CDR2 SVGAGI. This CDR3 reads CASSSQGWSNQPQHF. The DNA of the CDR3 is TGTGCCAGCAGTAGTCAGGGGTGGAGCAATCAGCCCCAGCATTTT.

The V call is TRBV12-3 or TRBV12-4, the J call TRBJ2-2, with D possibly TRBD2 on 6 matching bases. V was shortened by 5 bases and J by 7 bases, with 8 bases between the two germline ends. This CDR3 comprises 12 residues. CDR3 DNA sequence: TGTGCCAGCAGTCGGAGGGTCGGGGAGCTGTTTTTT. This codes for CASSRRVGELFF.

The chain recombines TRBV19 with TRBJ1-5; perhaps TRBD1 as D (6 bases). The CDR3 has 16 amino acids. Germline V gene sequence: CDR1 LNHDA, CDR2 SQIVND (reference sequence). Trimming pared 4 bases from V and 0 bases from J, leaving 13 bases between. Here the CDR3 DNA reads TGTGCCAGTAGTAACCCGACAGGTTATAGCAATCAGCCCCAGCATTTT. Translating gives CASSNPTGYSNQPQHF.

The V call is TRBV7-9, the J call TRBJ1-2; TRBD1 aligns across 9 bases. Germline values: CDR1 SEHNR, CDR2 FQNEAQ (reference sequence). V dropped 1 base and J dropped 8; count of bases not matched to a gene: 2. CDR3 size: 13 residues. The CDR3 DNA follows: TGTGCCAGCAGCTTAGGACAGGGGGAAGGCTACACCTTC. Translating it yields CASSLGQGEGYTF.